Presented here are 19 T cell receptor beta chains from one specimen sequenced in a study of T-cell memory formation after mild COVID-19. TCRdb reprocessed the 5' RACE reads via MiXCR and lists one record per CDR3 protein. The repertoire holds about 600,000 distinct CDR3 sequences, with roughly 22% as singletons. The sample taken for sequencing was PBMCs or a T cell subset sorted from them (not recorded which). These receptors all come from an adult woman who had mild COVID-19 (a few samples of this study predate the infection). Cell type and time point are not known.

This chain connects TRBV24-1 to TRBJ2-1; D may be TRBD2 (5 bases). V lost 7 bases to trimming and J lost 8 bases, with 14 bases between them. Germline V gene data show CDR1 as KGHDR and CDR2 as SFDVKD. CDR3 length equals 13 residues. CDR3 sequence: CATSIGLLDEQFF. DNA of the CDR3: TGTGCCACCAGCATTGGACTGTTGGATGAGCAGTTCTTC.

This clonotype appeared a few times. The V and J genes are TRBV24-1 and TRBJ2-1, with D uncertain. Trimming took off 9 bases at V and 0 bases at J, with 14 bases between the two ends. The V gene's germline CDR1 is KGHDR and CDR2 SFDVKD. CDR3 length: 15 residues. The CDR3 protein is CATAADISSYNEQFF. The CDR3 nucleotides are TGTGCCACCGCCGCCGACATTAGCTCCTACAATGAGCAGTTCTTC.

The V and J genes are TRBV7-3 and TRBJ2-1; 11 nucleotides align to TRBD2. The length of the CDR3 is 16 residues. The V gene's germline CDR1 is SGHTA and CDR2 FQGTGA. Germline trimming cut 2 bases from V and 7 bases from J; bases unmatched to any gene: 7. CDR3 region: CASSLSMGLAVNEQFF. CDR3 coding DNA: TGTGCCAGCAGCTTATCGATGGGACTAGCGGTAAATGAGCAGTTCTTC. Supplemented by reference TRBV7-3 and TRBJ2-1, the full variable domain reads GAGVSQTPSNKVTEKGKYVELRCDPISGHTALYWYRQSLGQGPEFLIYFQGTGAADDSGLPNDRFFAVRPEGSVSTLKIQRTERGDSAVYLCASSLSMGLAVNEQFFGPGTRLTVL.

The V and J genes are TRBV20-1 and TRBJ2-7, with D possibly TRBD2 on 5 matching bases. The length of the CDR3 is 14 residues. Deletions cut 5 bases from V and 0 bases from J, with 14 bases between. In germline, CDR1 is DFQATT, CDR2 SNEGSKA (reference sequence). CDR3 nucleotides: TGCAGTGCTGAACCGACTACTAACTCCTACGAGCAGTACTTC. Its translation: CSAEPTTNSYEQYF.

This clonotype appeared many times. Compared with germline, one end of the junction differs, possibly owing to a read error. The chain's CDR3 is CASSLGTGGPYEQYF. The CDR3 DNA reads TGTGCCAGCAGCCTCGGGACAGGGGGCCCCTACGAGCAGTACTTC. The chain joins TRBV5-1 to TRBJ2-7; 12 bases are shared with TRBD1. Germline CDR1 SGHRS, CDR2 YFSETQ. The CDR3 totals 15 residues.

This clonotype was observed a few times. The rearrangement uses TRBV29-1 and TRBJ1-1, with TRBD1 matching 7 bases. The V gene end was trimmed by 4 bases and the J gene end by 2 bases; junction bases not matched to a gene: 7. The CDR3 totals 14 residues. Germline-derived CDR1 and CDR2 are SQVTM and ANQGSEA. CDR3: CSVGRTGDNTEAFF. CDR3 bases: TGCAGCGTTGGGAGGACAGGAGATAACACTGAAGCTTTCTTT. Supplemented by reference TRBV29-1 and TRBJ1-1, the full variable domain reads SAVISQKPSRDICQRGTSLTIQCQVDSQVTMMFWYRQQPGQSLTLIATANQGSEATYESGFVIDKFPISRPNLTFSTLTVSNMSPEDSSIYLCSVGRTGDNTEAFFGQGTRLTVV.

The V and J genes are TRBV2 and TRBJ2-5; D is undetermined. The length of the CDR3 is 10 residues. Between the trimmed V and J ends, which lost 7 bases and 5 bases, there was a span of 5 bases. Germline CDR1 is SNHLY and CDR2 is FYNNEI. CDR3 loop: CASMMETQYF. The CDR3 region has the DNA TGTGCCAGCATGATGGAGACCCAGTACTTC.

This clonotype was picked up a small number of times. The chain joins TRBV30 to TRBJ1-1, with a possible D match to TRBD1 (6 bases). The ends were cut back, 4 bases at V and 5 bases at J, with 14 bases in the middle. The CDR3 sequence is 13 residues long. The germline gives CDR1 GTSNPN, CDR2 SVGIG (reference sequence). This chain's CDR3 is CAWNRASMTEAFF. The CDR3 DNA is TGTGCCTGGAACAGGGCATCAATGACTGAAGCTTTCTTT.

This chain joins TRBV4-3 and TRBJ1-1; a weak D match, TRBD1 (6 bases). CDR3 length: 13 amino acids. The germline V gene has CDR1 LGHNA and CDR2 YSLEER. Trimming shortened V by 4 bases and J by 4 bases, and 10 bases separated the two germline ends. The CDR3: CASSPFRGTEAFF. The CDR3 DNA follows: TGCGCCAGCAGCCCCTTCAGGGGCACTGAAGCTTTCTTT.

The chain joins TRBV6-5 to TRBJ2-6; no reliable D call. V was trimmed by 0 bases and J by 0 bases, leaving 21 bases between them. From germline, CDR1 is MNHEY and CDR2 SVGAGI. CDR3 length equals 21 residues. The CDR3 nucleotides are TGTGCCAGCAGTTACTCCCTATACTTATTGGAATTGAGCTCTGGGGCCAACGTCCTGACTTTC. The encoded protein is CASSYSLYLLELSSGANVLTF.

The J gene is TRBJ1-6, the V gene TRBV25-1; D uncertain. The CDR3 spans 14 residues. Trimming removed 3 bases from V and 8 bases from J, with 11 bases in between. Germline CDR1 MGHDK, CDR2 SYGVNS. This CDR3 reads CASSDVGRDSPLHF. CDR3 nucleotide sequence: TGTGCCAGCAGTGATGTGGGCCGGGATTCACCCCTCCACTTT. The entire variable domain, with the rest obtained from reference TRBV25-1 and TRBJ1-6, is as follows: EADIYQTPRYLVIGTGKKITLECSQTMGHDKMYWYQQDPGMELHLIHYSYGVNSTEKGDLSSESTVSRIRTEHFPLTLESARPSHTSQYLCASSDVGRDSPLHFGNGTRLTVT.

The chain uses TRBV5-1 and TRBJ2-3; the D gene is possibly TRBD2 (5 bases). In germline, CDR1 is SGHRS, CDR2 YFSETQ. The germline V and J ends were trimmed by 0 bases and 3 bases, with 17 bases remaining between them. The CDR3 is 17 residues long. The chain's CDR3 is CASSLEGLTRVTDTQYF. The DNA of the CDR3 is TGCGCCAGCAGCTTGGAAGGGCTAACTAGAGTAACAGATACGCAGTATTTT.

CDR3: CASSRHGTVSTSLYGYTF. CDR3 sequence (DNA): TGTGCCAGCAGCAGACACGGGACAGTTTCGACATCTTTATATGGCTACACCTTC. This rearrangement joins TRBV7-9 to TRBJ1-2, with 7 bases identical to TRBD1. V lost 5 bases and J lost 5; bases outside the gene matches: 20. The germline V gene encodes CDR1 SEHNR and CDR2 FQNEAQ (reference sequence). The CDR3 runs 18 residues.

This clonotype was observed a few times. CDR3 protein: CASSPYYLVHLDSRNTEAFF. The CDR3 coding sequence is TGCGCCAGCAGCCCCTACTATTTGGTCCACCTGGACAGCAGGAACACTGAAGCTTTCTTT. The rearrangement uses TRBV5-1 and TRBJ1-1; TRBD1 is a possible D gene (6 bases). Germline V CDR1 and CDR2: SGHRS, YFSETQ. V gave up 4 bases and J gave up 1 base, with 29 bases separating them. The CDR3 consists of 20 residues.

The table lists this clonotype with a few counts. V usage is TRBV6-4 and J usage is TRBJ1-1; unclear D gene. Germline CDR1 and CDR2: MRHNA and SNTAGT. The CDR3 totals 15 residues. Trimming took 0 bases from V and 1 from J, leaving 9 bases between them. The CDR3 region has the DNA TGTGCCAGCAGTGACTCGACATCTGGGAACACTGAAGCTTTCTTT. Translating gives CASSDSTSGNTEAFF.

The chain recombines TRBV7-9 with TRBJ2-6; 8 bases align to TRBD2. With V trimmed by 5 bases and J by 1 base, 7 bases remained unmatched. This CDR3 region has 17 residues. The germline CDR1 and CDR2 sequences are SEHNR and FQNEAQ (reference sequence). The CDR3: CASSPSGGMSGANVLTF. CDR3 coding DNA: TGTGCCAGCAGCCCATCGGGAGGGATGTCTGGGGCCAACGTCCTGACTTTC.

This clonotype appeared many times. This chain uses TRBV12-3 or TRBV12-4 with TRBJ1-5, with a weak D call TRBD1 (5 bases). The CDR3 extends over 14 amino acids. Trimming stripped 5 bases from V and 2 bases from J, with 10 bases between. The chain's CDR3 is CASSQTGGNQPQHF. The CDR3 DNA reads TGTGCCAGCAGTCAAACAGGAGGCAATCAGCCCCAGCATTTT.

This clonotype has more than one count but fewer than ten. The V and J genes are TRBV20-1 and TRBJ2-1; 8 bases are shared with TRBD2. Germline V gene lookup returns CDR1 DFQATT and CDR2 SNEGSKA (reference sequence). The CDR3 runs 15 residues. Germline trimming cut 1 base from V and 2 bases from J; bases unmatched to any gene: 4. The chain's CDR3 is CSARVGGGTYNEQFF. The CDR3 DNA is TGCAGTGCTAGAGTCGGCGGGGGGACCTACAATGAGCAGTTCTTC.

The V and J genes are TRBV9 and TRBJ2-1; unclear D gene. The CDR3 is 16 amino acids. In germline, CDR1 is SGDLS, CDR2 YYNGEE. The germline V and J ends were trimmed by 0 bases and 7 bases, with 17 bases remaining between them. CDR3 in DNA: TGTGCCAGCAGCGTAGCAGGTCGAGGTACGCTAAATGAGCAGTTCTTC. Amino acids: CASSVAGRGTLNEQFF.